The subject of this entry is one TCR beta chain. This sample was included in a study of shared clonotypes between healthy human individuals. Study information: The study used three CD4 naive, three CD4 memory, two CD8 naive and one CD8 memory plate per donor.

This CDR3 region has 13 residues. Trimming stripped 4 bases from V and 2 bases from J, with 7 bases between. Germline CDR1 SGHAT, CDR2 FQNNGV. The table came from immunoSEQ multiplex PCR; TCRdb's copy has only in-frame clones and leaves some out. The sample consists of some 500,000 clones, 95% to 97% of them appearing once. The V gene is TRBV11-2, the J gene TRBJ2-3; unclear D gene. The sample comprised naive CD4+ T cells sorted from blood. Subset meaning: CD45RA+ positively selected. The sequence came from a woman younger than 45 in good health. CDR3 DNA: TGTGCCAGCAGCTCATGGACCACAGATACGCAGTATTTT. Translation: CASSSWTTDTQYF.